This T cell receptor (beta chain) was observed in a study of blood T cell repertoires in COVID-19. Germline V CDR1 and CDR2: SNHLY, FYNNEI. The CDR3 sequence is 16 residues long. V lost 5 bases, J lost 0 bases, and 10 bases stayed unmatched. The protocol was immunoSEQ multiplex PCR, while the TCRdb copy is restricted to in-frame clones and leaves out a portion. Found here are about 75,000 clones, 88% of them singletons; the top ten hold roughly 19%. The rearrangement joins TRBV2 to TRBJ2-7; 7 bases match TRBD1. The TCR comes from a human donor in a cohort sampled during active COVID-19. Specimen: peripheral blood. The CDR3 DNA reads TGTGCCAGCAGTCACCGGGACAGTACCCTCTCCTACGAGCAGTACTTC. Translation gives CASSHRDSTLSYEQYF.